The clone carrying this T cell receptor (beta chain) was detected a few times. The antigen is unknown. This specimen belongs to a study of cytomegalovirus exposure and HLA in healthy donors. CDR1 and CDR2 (germline): SQVTM, ANQGSEA. The CDR3 extends over 12 amino acids. Trimming stripped 3 bases from V and 9 bases from J, with 12 bases between. PCR amplification relied on 60 Vbeta primers (plus 13 Jbeta primers). Assay used: immunoSEQ multiplex PCR; TCRdb lists only in-frame clones, some missing. The data hold around 92,000 clones, with over 80% observed a single time. Whole-study results and caveats: One later analysis reportedly identified an Asian-associated ancestry cluster that showed fewer N-insertions than the approximately 710-donor mean.

The origin of this receptor is a female donor in good health and CMV-seropositive. The chain recombines TRBV29-1 with TRBJ2-1, with D maybe TRBD1 (5 bases). The sequenced material came from PBMCs. CDR3 protein: CSVEPGQGEQFF. CDR3 sequence (DNA): TGCAGCGTTGAGCCAGGACAAGGTGAGCAGTTCTTC.